A selection of T cell receptor beta chains follows, all from one sample in a study of vaccination effects on CD4 cells after COVID-19. For these TCRs, the target antigens are not known. TCRdb keeps only in-frame clones here, not all; method: immunoSEQ multiplex PCR. The sample has more than 25,000 clones; 55% to 75% are singletons. The sample in question was CD4+ T cells from PBMCs cultured with HCoV-229E spike peptides, obtained before COVID-19 vaccination. The receptor set was obtained from a human donor who received a COVID-19 vaccine. Each CDR3 is given with its conserved first and last residue. Each record gives: clone size, D gene, V gene, J gene, CDR3 DNA, CDR3 protein. A D gene is named only where the DNA matches it firmly. Size is stated for part of the rows, as once, few or many counts, or as a class when the clone is expanded.

abundance: NA
d_gene: NA
v_gene: TRBV7-9
j_gene: TRBJ2-5
CDR3nt: TGTGCCAGCAGCTCAGGGCGGACCCAAGAGACCCAGTACTTC
CDR3aa: CASSSGRTQETQYF

abundance: NA
d_gene: TRBD1
v_gene: TRBV27
j_gene: TRBJ2-7
CDR3nt: TGTGCCAGCAGAACAGGGGGCGGGTACGAGCAGTACTTC
CDR3aa: CASRTGGGYEQYF

abundance: NA
d_gene: TRBD2
v_gene: TRBV19
j_gene: TRBJ2-1
CDR3nt: TGTGCCAGTAGTATGGGGGGGAACGATGAGCAGTTCTTC
CDR3aa: CASSMGGNDEQFF

abundance: NA
d_gene: TRBD1
v_gene: TRBV3-1/TRBV3-2
j_gene: TRBJ1-2
CDR3nt: TGTGCCAGCAGCCTAGGGACAGGGGGAGCTATTGGGGGCTACACCTTC
CDR3aa: CASSLGTGGAIGGYTF

abundance: NA
d_gene: NA
v_gene: TRBV12-5
j_gene: TRBJ1-3
CDR3nt: TGTGCTAGTGGTTTGGACGGGTCTCACACCATATATTTT
CDR3aa: CASGLDGSHTIYF

abundance: NA
d_gene: NA
v_gene: TRBV18
j_gene: TRBJ1-1
CDR3nt: TGTGCCAGCTCACCACCGGGGAACACTGAAGCTTTCTTT
CDR3aa: CASSPPGNTEAFF

abundance: few
d_gene: TRBD2
v_gene: TRBV5-1
j_gene: TRBJ2-1
CDR3nt: TGCGCCAGCACCATCTACGGACTAGCGGGAAACAATGAGCAGTTCTTC
CDR3aa: CASTIYGLAGNNEQFF

abundance: few
d_gene: NA
v_gene: TRBV2
j_gene: TRBJ1-4
CDR3nt: TGTGCCAGCAGTGAAGGGACGGGGAATGAAAAACTGTTTTTT
CDR3aa: CASSEGTGNEKLFF

abundance: NA
d_gene: NA
v_gene: TRBV28
j_gene: TRBJ1-2
CDR3nt: TGTGCCAGCAGTTTGACAGCCATCTATGGCTACACCTTC
CDR3aa: CASSLTAIYGYTF

abundance: few
d_gene: TRBD1
v_gene: TRBV6-2/TRBV6-3
j_gene: TRBJ1-5
CDR3nt: TGTGCCAGCAGTTACCTGGTCGGCAGGGGGGGCCCTTCTAGCAATCAGCCCCAGCATTTT
CDR3aa: CASSYLVGRGGPSSNQPQHF

abundance: NA
d_gene: NA
v_gene: TRBV28
j_gene: TRBJ1-2
CDR3nt: TGTGCCAGCAGTGCTCCGGCTGGCTACACCTTC
CDR3aa: CASSAPAGYTF

abundance: NA
d_gene: NA
v_gene: TRBV2
j_gene: TRBJ1-2
CDR3nt: TGTGCCAGCAGTGTGGTGGGGAACTATGGCTACACCTTC
CDR3aa: CASSVVGNYGYTF

abundance: few
d_gene: TRBD1
v_gene: TRBV12-5
j_gene: TRBJ1-1
CDR3nt: TGTGCTAGTGGTACAGGGGGGAACACTGAAGCTTTCTTT
CDR3aa: CASGTGGNTEAFF

abundance: NA
d_gene: TRBD1
v_gene: TRBV5-4
j_gene: TRBJ1-2
CDR3nt: TGTGCCAGCAGCTTGGGGACAGGGGGGAATGGCTACACCTTC
CDR3aa: CASSLGTGGNGYTF

abundance: NA
d_gene: TRBD1
v_gene: TRBV27
j_gene: TRBJ1-2
CDR3nt: TGTGCCAGCAGGGGCTCAGGGGGCGGGGGCTACACCTTC
CDR3aa: CASRGSGGGGYTF

abundance: few
d_gene: NA
v_gene: TRBV7-2
j_gene: TRBJ1-1
CDR3nt: TGTGCCAGCAGCTTAGGGGTCATTTCAAGGGGCACTGAAGCTTTCTTT
CDR3aa: CASSLGVISRGTEAFF

abundance: few
d_gene: NA
v_gene: TRBV5-1
j_gene: TRBJ1-2
CDR3nt: TGCGCCAGCTCAGGTGTGGGGGCCGGTAACTATGGCTACACCTTC
CDR3aa: CASSGVGAGNYGYTF

abundance: NA
d_gene: NA
v_gene: TRBV5-1
j_gene: TRBJ1-5
CDR3nt: TGCGCCAGCAGTCGCGAGGGCAATCAGCCCCAGCATTTT
CDR3aa: CASSREGNQPQHF